Following are 25 T cell receptor beta chains from one sample sequenced in a study of patients and donors after allogeneic stem cell transplantation (TCRdb year 2020). The protocol used for the library was RT-PCR. The reads were generated on a NextSeq 550. TCRdb trimmed the raw reads at Q25, called clones with MiXCR and kept productive beta chains. Rows with a matching CDR3 protein are joined into one entry that keeps the most common DNA and genes. This sample has about 87,000 distinct CDR3 sequences in its table, and 5% of those were observed once. The ten largest clones represent around 3% of the sample. Sequenced material: blood, either unsorted or a sorted T cell fraction (not recorded which). The source is a human donor who was either an allogeneic HSCT recipient or a stem cell or donor lymphocyte infusion donor (not recorded which). It is not recorded whose cells these are; they may come from a transplant donor.

This clonotype was recorded a few times. This sequence joins TRBV19 and TRBJ1-1; D is perhaps TRBD1 (6 bases). The CDR3 is 14 amino acids. Trimming left V 5 bases short and J 7 bases short, with 17 bases between. CDR1 and CDR2 from the germline V gene are LNHDA and SQIVND (reference sequence). The CDR3 loop is CASSPRTNRDEAFF. CDR3 in DNA: TGTGCCAGTAGTCCACGGACCAACAGGGATGAAGCTTTCTTT.

This clonotype came up a few times. CDR3: CASTPANRNPSGNTIYF. The CDR3 coding sequence is TGTGCCAGCACGCCGGCGAACAGAAACCCCTCTGGAAACACCATATATTTT. The J gene is TRBJ1-3, the V gene TRBV19; no clear D gene. V was trimmed by 9 bases and J by 0 bases, leaving 21 bases between them. The CDR3 contains 17 residues. Germline loops: CDR1 LNHDA, CDR2 SQIVND (reference sequence).

The chain combines TRBV4-1 with TRBJ2-1, with TRBD2 matching 16 bases. The V and J ends lost 4 bases and 6 bases, in that order; junction bases with no gene match: 3. Germline CDR1 reads MGHRA; CDR2 reads YSYEKL. This CDR3 is built from 16 residues. The CDR3 sequence: CASSRGLAGGLNEQFF. CDR3 nucleotides: TGCGCCAGCAGCCGGGGACTAGCGGGGGGGCTCAATGAGCAGTTCTTC.

This clonotype has ten or more counts. This sequence joins TRBV5-1 and TRBJ2-1, with TRBD2 matching over 14 bases. The CDR3 extends over 16 amino acids. V shed 4 bases and J 8 bases; nucleotides not matched to a gene: 8. Germline assignment: CDR1 SGHRS and CDR2 YFSETQ. In nucleotides, the CDR3 is TGCGCCAGCAGCAAAGGGACTAGCGGGAGAGATTATGAGCAGTTCTTC. Encoded protein: CASSKGTSGRDYEQFF.

The V call is TRBV5-1, the J call TRBJ2-5, with D perhaps given as TRBD1 or TRBD2 (5 bases each). The germline CDR1 and CDR2 sequences are SGHRS and YFSETQ. With 0 bases removed from V and 7 bases from J, the gap between germline ends came to 16 bases. This CDR3 is 15 amino acids long. CDR3 region: CASSLVAGPQGTQYF. As DNA, the CDR3 is TGCGCCAGCAGCTTGGTGGCGGGCCCCCAGGGGACCCAGTACTTC. The full variable domain, rest sourced from reference TRBV5-1 and TRBJ2-5, is KAGVTQTPRYLIKTRGQQVTLSCSPISGHRSVSWYQQTPGQGLQFLFEYFSETQRNKGNFPGRFSGRQFSNSRSEMNVSTLELGDSALYLCASSLVAGPQGTQYFGPGTRLLVL.

This clonotype was observed at least ten times. The gene calls are TRBV7-9 and TRBJ1-2; no definite D call. V was clipped by 6 bases and J by 2 bases, with 16 bases between them. The length of the CDR3 is 15 residues. Germline V lookup: CDR1 SEHNR, CDR2 FQNEAQ (reference sequence). CDR3 sequence reads: CASRAAGRGNYGYTF. CDR3 bases: TGTGCCAGCAGAGCGGCGGGGAGAGGCAACTATGGCTACACCTTC.

This clonotype has just a few counts. The rearrangement uses TRBV7-9 and TRBJ1-1; D not certain. V was cut by 7 bases and J by 11 bases, with 14 bases left in between. Germline assignment: CDR1 SEHNR and CDR2 FQNEAQ (reference sequence). The CDR3 sequence is 11 residues long. The CDR3 loop is CASTLDVTAFF. The CDR3 region has the DNA TGTGCCAGCACTCTAGACGTCACGGCTTTCTTT.

This clonotype is medium-sized in the sample. The chain joins TRBV20-1 to TRBJ2-1; tentatively, D is TRBD2 (5 bases). Germline V gives CDR1 DFQATT, CDR2 SNEGSKA (reference sequence). This CDR3 is 16 amino acids long. V lost 2 bases and J 2 bases, leaving 16 bases between the germline ends. The CDR3 bases are TGCAGTGCTAGAAGACTCCTGGAGGCGGCCTACAATGAGCAGTTCTTC. This sequence encodes CSARRLLEAAYNEQFF.

This clonotype was found many times. The CDR3 is CASSWAGAVHEQYF. In nucleotides, the CDR3 is TGTGCCAGCAGCTGGGCGGGAGCGGTCCACGAGCAGTACTTC. This chain links TRBV7-9 with TRBJ2-7, with TRBD2 identical over 7 bases. Germline-derived CDR1 and CDR2 are SEHNR and FQNEAQ (reference sequence). Losses at the gene ends were 4 bases for V and 5 bases for J; bases not matched to a gene: 8. This CDR3 has 14 residues.

This clonotype has ten or more counts. V usage is TRBV11-1 and J usage is TRBJ1-1, with D maybe TRBD1 (6 bases). Trimming removed 4 bases at V and 3 bases at J, with 21 bases between. In germline, CDR1 is SGHAT, CDR2 FQDESV (reference sequence). The CDR3 is 17 residues long. DNA for the CDR3: TGTGCCAGCAGCTCGGGACAAGGAACAACCGGGGACACTGAAGCTTTCTTT. Its translation is CASSSGQGTTGDTEAFF.

The V and J genes are TRBV12-3 or TRBV12-4 and TRBJ1-1; D uncertain. This CDR3 has 13 residues. V dropped 7 bases and J dropped 5 bases, with 14 bases sitting between them. This chain's CDR3 is CASNRVSGTEAFF. The CDR3 bases are TGTGCCAGCAATAGGGTTTCGGGGACTGAAGCTTTCTTT.

This clonotype was picked up a small number of times. This chain joins TRBV7-2 and TRBJ1-1; D uncertain. With 0 bases removed from V and 3 bases from J, the gap between germline ends came to 8 bases. The germline V gene has CDR1 SGHTA and CDR2 FQGNSA. The CDR3 runs 14 residues. This CDR3 reads CASSLAGRDTEAFF. The CDR3 DNA sequence: TGTGCCAGCAGCTTAGCGGGCCGTGACACTGAAGCTTTCTTT.

This clonotype was seen at least ten times. This chain links TRBV28 with TRBJ1-5; D ambiguous. CDR3 length: 12 residues. The germline V and J ends were trimmed by 7 bases and 3 bases, with 7 bases remaining between them. The germline gives CDR1 MDHEN, CDR2 SYDVKM. CDR3 nucleotide sequence: TGTGCCAGCACAGGTAACAATCAGCCCCAGCATTTT. Its protein is CASTGNNQPQHF.

The chain joins TRBV7-3 to TRBJ2-5, with 10 nucleotides matching TRBD2. The junction had 6 bases not matched to a gene; V was cut back by 0 bases and J by 2 bases. The CDR3 length is 17 residues. Germline CDR1 and CDR2: SGHTA and FQGTGA. The CDR3 nucleotides are TGTGCCAGCAGCTTAACGAGTCCGGGACTAGCGCAAGAGACCCAGTACTTC. Its protein is CASSLTSPGLAQETQYF.

This clonotype was counted ten times or more. The J gene is TRBJ2-1, the V gene TRBV5-5, with 7 bases identical to TRBD1. CDR1 and CDR2 from the germline V gene are SGHKS and YYEKEE (reference sequence). This CDR3 region has 15 residues. The junction had 12 bases not matched to a gene; V was cut back by 5 bases and J by 7 bases. The CDR3 protein is CASSSARTGSNEQFF. The CDR3 nucleotides are TGTGCCAGCAGTTCTGCCCGGACAGGATCGAATGAGCAGTTCTTC.

In this sample, this clonotype turned up many times. DNA for the CDR3: TGTGCCAGCAGCTTAGGTTCTAGCGGGAGCGGAGAGACCCAGTACTTC. Translation: CASSLGSSGSGETQYF. V and J are TRBV7-3 and TRBJ2-5; 10 bases fit TRBD2. The CDR3 runs to 16 residues. V dropped 2 bases and J dropped 4; count of bases not matched to a gene: 7. Germline CDR1 reads SGHTA; CDR2 reads FQGTGA.

This clonotype was seen at least ten times. The V gene is TRBV6-2 or TRBV6-3, the J gene TRBJ1-1, with 8 positions matching TRBD1. Per germline, CDR1 MNHEY and CDR2 SVGEGT. CDR3 length: 17 residues. V lost 2 bases, J lost 3 bases, and 11 bases stayed unmatched. The CDR3 reads CASSYVRGRILDTEAFF. CDR3 sequence (DNA): TGTGCCAGCAGTTACGTCAGGGGGCGCATTTTGGACACTGAAGCTTTCTTT.

This clonotype turned up a few times. The rearrangement uses TRBV25-1 and TRBJ2-7; 7 nucleotides align to TRBD2. The V and J ends lost 8 bases and 0 bases, in that order; junction bases with no gene match: 4. Germline V gene sequence: CDR1 MGHDK, CDR2 SYGVNS. The CDR3 spans 13 residues. The CDR3 reads CASRASGSYEQYF. CDR3 bases: TGTGCCAGCCGGGCTAGCGGCTCCTACGAGCAGTACTTC.

This clonotype was recorded many times. The chain joins TRBV4-1 to TRBJ2-7; D unclear. V lost 4 bases to trimming and J lost 0 bases, with 16 bases between them. This CDR3 region has 16 residues. Germline V lookup: CDR1 MGHRA, CDR2 YSYEKL. CDR3 sequence: CASSLEWTASSYEQYF. The CDR3 region has the DNA TGCGCCAGCAGCCTTGAATGGACGGCAAGCTCCTACGAGCAGTACTTC.

This clonotype was found a few times. The rearrangement links TRBV3-1 to TRBJ1-2, with D perhaps TRBD1 (6 bases). V lost 0 bases and J lost 8, with 13 bases in between. CDR3 length equals 14 residues. Germline loops: CDR1 LGHDT, CDR2 YNNKEL (reference sequence). CDR3 region: CASSQDHGGTGYTF. The CDR3 DNA is TGTGCCAGCAGCCAAGATCACGGCGGGACAGGCTACACCTTC.

This clonotype turned up a few times. This rearrangement joins TRBV7-3 to TRBJ2-3; D gene unclear. Trimming pared 5 bases from V and 0 bases from J, leaving 6 bases between. The V gene's germline CDR1 is SGHTA and CDR2 FQGTGA. The CDR3 contains 13 residues. CDR3 protein: CASSRQSTDTQYF. CDR3 sequence (DNA): TGTGCCAGCAGCCGTCAGAGCACAGATACGCAGTATTTT.

Many counts were recorded for this clonotype. This chain connects TRBV7-9 to TRBJ2-1; 10 bases align to TRBD2. Germline V gives CDR1 SEHNR, CDR2 FQNEAQ (reference sequence). The CDR3 spans 13 residues. V lost 6 bases and J lost 4; bases outside the gene matches: 0. The CDR3, as DNA: TGTGCCAGCAGACTAGCGGGGTACAATGAGCAGTTCTTC. Encoded protein: CASRLAGYNEQFF.

Many counts were recorded for this clonotype. The chain joins TRBV18 to TRBJ2-5; a possible D gene is TRBD1 (6 bases). In germline, CDR1 is KGHSH, CDR2 LQKENI. The V end was cut by 6 bases, the J end by 2 bases, with 10 bases between. The CDR3 runs to 13 residues. CDR3: CASSRTDQETQYF. The CDR3 region has the DNA TGTGCCAGCTCCCGGACAGATCAAGAGACCCAGTACTTC.

In this sample, this clonotype turned up many times. This chain links TRBV2 with TRBJ2-3; 9 nucleotides align to TRBD1. The CDR3 spans 14 residues. Germline trimming cut 7 bases from V and 2 bases from J; bases unmatched to any gene: 4. Germline assignment: CDR1 SNHLY and CDR2 FYNNEI. CDR3 loop: CASTGTGSTDTQYF. The CDR3 bases are TGTGCCAGCACCGGGACAGGGTCCACAGATACGCAGTATTTT.

This clonotype was recorded many times. This chain joins TRBV3-1 and TRBJ2-5; 12 nucleotides agree with TRBD2. This CDR3 contains 19 residues. Germline CDR1 is LGHDT and CDR2 is YNNKEL (reference sequence). V shed 1 base and J 2 bases; nucleotides not matched to a gene: 11. The CDR3 DNA is TGTGCCAGCAGCCAAGGCCTGACCTTGACTAGCGGGGGACAAGAGACCCAGTACTTC. Residues: CASSQGLTLTSGGQETQYF.